These 3 T cell receptor beta chains were sequenced from one sample in a study of cytomegalovirus exposure and HLA in healthy donors. A multiplex PCR was run with 60 Vbeta primers and 13 Jbeta primers. Measured with immunoSEQ multiplex PCR; TCRdb has only the in-frame clones, and not every one. Recorded here are some 55,000 clones; the top ten clones represent under 15%. Input material: PBMCs. These receptors all come from a man aged 18 to 30 in good health and CMV-seropositive.

This rearrangement joins TRBV27 to TRBJ2-4, with a tentative D call TRBD1 (6 bases). Germline-derived CDR1 and CDR2 are MNHEY and SMNVEV (reference sequence). This CDR3 contains 13 residues. The V gene lost 5 bases and the J gene lost 6 bases, with 11 bases spanning the gap. CDR3 in amino acids: CASSPNRANIQYF. CDR3 nucleotides: TGTGCCAGCAGTCCGAACAGGGCAAACATTCAGTACTTC.

The chain is built from TRBV11-3 and TRBJ2-1, with a possible D match to TRBD2 (5 bases). The CDR3 is 14 amino acids. The germline V gene has CDR1 SGHNT and CDR2 YENEEA. The V end lost 6 bases, the J end lost 6 bases, and 15 bases lay between the germline ends. The CDR3 bases are TGTGCCAGCAGTCAAGTCCGAAGCGGCAATGAGCAGTTCTTC. It encodes CASSQVRSGNEQFF.

The rearrangement joins TRBV6-1 to TRBJ2-1; perhaps TRBD1 as D (5 bases). The CDR3 consists of 15 residues. Germline V CDR1 and CDR2: MNHNS, SASEGT. V gave up 7 bases and J gave up 0 bases, with 13 bases separating them. The CDR3, as DNA: TGTGCCAGCATCCCAGGGCCCAGCTCCTACAATGAGCAGTTCTTC. Translated: CASIPGPSSYNEQFF.